The rows below give T cell receptor beta chains drawn from one sample of a study of vaccination effects on CD4 cells after COVID-19. Profiled with immunoSEQ multiplex PCR; TCRdb holds only in-frame clones, not every one. The repertoire holds about 27,000 clones, with under 75% as singletons. For these receptors, no antigen is known. The source material was CD4+ T cells from PBMCs cultured with SARS-CoV-2 spike peptides, sampled before COVID-19 vaccination. All receptors come from a human donor who received a COVID-19 vaccine. Each CDR3 is given with its conserved first and last residue. D genes are given only for firm matches. Clone size is stated in some rows and not others, as once, few, many or a class when expanded.

J: TRBJ2-5
size: .
length: 15
V: TRBV6-5
D: .
CDR3: CASSYSMGRGETQYF
DNA: TGTGCCAGCAGTTACTCGATGGGAAGGGGAGAGACCCAGTACTTC

J: TRBJ2-2
size: .
length: 18
V: TRBV19
D: TRBD1
CDR3: CASSVGTGNLANTGELFF
DNA: TGTGCCAGTAGTGTAGGGACAGGGAATCTTGCGAACACCGGGGAGCTGTTTTTT

J: TRBJ2-3
size: few
length: 11
V: TRBV19
D: TRBD2
CDR3: CASTGTSGEKF
DNA: TGTGCCAGTACAGGGACTAGCGGGGAGAAGTTT

J: TRBJ2-5
size: .
length: 14
V: TRBV5-1
D: TRBD1
CDR3: CASSIGQGPETQYF
DNA: TGCGCCAGCAGCATAGGACAGGGTCCGGAGACCCAGTACTTC

J: TRBJ2-7
size: .
length: 16
V: TRBV15
D: .
CDR3: CATSRDPGQGVYEQYF
DNA: TGTGCCACCAGCAGAGATCCCGGACAAGGGGTCTACGAGCAGTACTTC

J: TRBJ2-4
size: .
length: 17
V: TRBV5-1
D: .
CDR3: CASSSYSPGLAKNIQYF
DNA: TGCGCCAGCAGCTCATATTCTCCGGGACTAGCCAAAAACATTCAGTACTTC

J: TRBJ1-1
size: few
length: 13
V: TRBV10-1
D: .
CDR3: CASRGPPNTEAFF
DNA: TGCGCCAGCCGGGGACCGCCGAACACTGAAGCTTTCTTT

J: TRBJ1-2
size: .
length: 11
V: TRBV3-1/TRBV3-2
D: .
CDR3: CASSSVYGYTF
DNA: TGTGCCAGCAGCTCCGTCTATGGCTACACCTTC

J: TRBJ2-1
size: .
length: 17
V: TRBV2
D: TRBD2
CDR3: CASSPMQAGDLYNEQFF
DNA: TGTGCCAGCAGCCCTATGCAAGCGGGGGACCTTTACAATGAGCAGTTCTTC

J: TRBJ2-3
size: .
length: 14
V: TRBV10-1
D: .
CDR3: CASSDGGTTDTQYF
DNA: TGCGCCAGCAGTGACGGCGGGACCACAGATACGCAGTATTTT

J: TRBJ2-1
size: .
length: 14
V: TRBV19
D: TRBD2
CDR3: CASRRTSASNEQFF
DNA: TGTGCCAGTAGGCGGACTAGCGCCTCCAATGAGCAGTTCTTC

J: TRBJ2-5
size: .
length: 12
V: TRBV9
D: .
CDR3: CASSGRDSPQYF
DNA: TGTGCCAGCAGCGGACGAGATAGCCCCCAGTACTTC

J: TRBJ1-2
size: .
length: 13
V: TRBV18
D: .
CDR3: CASSHDGAYGYTF
DNA: TGTGCCAGCTCTCACGACGGGGCCTATGGCTACACCTTC

J: TRBJ2-3
size: .
length: 16
V: TRBV5-1
D: TRBD2
CDR3: CASSSSTSGKADTQYF
DNA: TGCGCCAGCAGCTCCTCTACTAGCGGGAAAGCAGATACGCAGTATTTT

J: TRBJ1-2
size: .
length: 14
V: TRBV11-2
D: TRBD1
CDR3: CASSGQGARYGYTF
DNA: TGTGCCAGCAGCGGACAGGGGGCGCGTTATGGCTACACCTTC

J: TRBJ1-5
size: .
length: 13
V: TRBV11-1
D: .
CDR3: CASSPRANQPQHF
DNA: TGTGCCAGCAGCCCCCGAGCTAATCAGCCCCAGCATTTT

J: TRBJ1-6
size: .
length: 15
V: TRBV19
D: TRBD1
CDR3: CASSLPTGANSPLHF
DNA: TGTGCCAGTAGTCTACCCACAGGGGCTAATTCACCCCTCCACTTT

J: TRBJ1-2
size: few
length: 17
V: TRBV5-6
D: .
CDR3: CASSIPDVTGGRYGYTF
DNA: TGTGCCAGCAGCATCCCTGACGTGACAGGAGGACGGTATGGCTACACCTTC

J: TRBJ1-2
size: .
length: 14
V: TRBV9
D: .
CDR3: CASSVAVDSYGYTF
DNA: TGTGCCAGCAGCGTAGCCGTGGACAGCTATGGCTACACCTTC

J: TRBJ2-7
size: few
length: 13
V: TRBV4-1
D: .
CDR3: CASSRQGGYEQYF
DNA: TGCGCCAGCAGCCGACAGGGAGGATACGAGCAGTACTTC

J: TRBJ2-1
size: once
length: 12
V: TRBV9
D: .
CDR3: CASSLEVNEQFF
DNA: TGTGCCAGTAGCTTGGAGGTCAATGAGCAGTTCTTC

J: TRBJ2-1
size: .
length: 16
V: TRBV15
D: TRBD2
CDR3: CATSKQRGSAYNEQFF
DNA: TGTGCCACCAGTAAACAGCGGGGGTCAGCCTACAATGAGCAGTTCTTC

J: TRBJ1-3
size: few
length: 14
V: TRBV19
D: .
CDR3: CASSRSGTGNTIYF
DNA: TGTGCCAGTTCCCGGAGCGGCACTGGAAACACCATATATTTT

J: TRBJ1-2
size: .
length: 13
V: TRBV10-1
D: .
CDR3: CASRADEGSGYTF
DNA: TGCGCCAGCAGAGCCGACGAGGGCTCTGGCTACACCTTC

J: TRBJ2-3
size: .
length: 14
V: TRBV6-4
D: .
CDR3: CASSDSIGADTQYF
DNA: TGTGCCAGCAGTGACTCGATCGGCGCAGATACGCAGTATTTT

J: TRBJ1-2
size: .
length: 15
V: TRBV6-1
D: TRBD1
CDR3: CASSEGGTGVYGYTF
DNA: TGTGCCAGCAGTGAAGGAGGGACAGGGGTCTATGGCTACACCTTC

J: TRBJ1-3
size: .
length: 17
V: TRBV6-1
D: TRBD1
CDR3: CASSERQGAGSGNTIYF
DNA: TGTGCCAGCAGTGAGAGACAGGGCGCGGGCTCTGGAAACACCATATATTTT

J: TRBJ2-1
size: .
length: 13
V: TRBV29-1
D: TRBD2
CDR3: CSVSSGGYNEQFF
DNA: TGCAGCGTTTCTAGCGGGGGATACAATGAGCAGTTCTTC

J: TRBJ2-1
size: .
length: 15
V: TRBV6-1
D: .
CDR3: CASSEPRHSYNEQFF
DNA: TGTGCCAGCAGTGAACCCCGCCACTCCTACAATGAGCAGTTCTTC

J: TRBJ1-6
size: .
length: 18
V: TRBV27
D: TRBD1
CDR3: CASSLSGTGDRVNSPLHF
DNA: TGTGCCAGCAGTTTATCGGGTACAGGGGATCGGGTCAATTCACCCCTCCACTTT

J: TRBJ1-3
size: few
length: 14
V: TRBV9
D: .
CDR3: CASSVGTVGNTIYF
DNA: TGTGCCAGCAGCGTAGGGACAGTCGGAAACACCATATATTTT

J: TRBJ1-1
size: .
length: 15
V: TRBV6-5
D: TRBD1
CDR3: CASRTGSGMNTEAFF
DNA: TGTGCCAGCAGGACAGGGAGTGGGATGAACACTGAAGCTTTCTTT

J: TRBJ1-3
size: .
length: 17
V: TRBV7-6
D: TRBD1
CDR3: CASSSFTQGAAGNTIYF
DNA: TGTGCCAGCAGCAGTTTCACACAGGGGGCGGCTGGAAACACCATATATTTT

J: TRBJ1-2
size: .
length: 14
V: TRBV4-1
D: .
CDR3: CASSHQGRIYGYTF
DNA: TGCGCCAGCAGCCATCAGGGAAGGATCTATGGCTACACCTTC

J: TRBJ2-5
size: .
length: 16
V: TRBV5-4
D: TRBD1
CDR3: CASSSRTGEVGETQYF
DNA: TGTGCCAGCAGCTCCCGGACAGGGGAGGTTGGAGAGACCCAGTACTTC

J: TRBJ1-3
size: .
length: 14
V: TRBV2
D: .
CDR3: CASSERGVGPTIYF
DNA: TGTGCCAGCAGTGAAAGGGGGGTAGGACCCACCATATATTTT

J: TRBJ2-5
size: .
length: 13
V: TRBV7-2
D: .
CDR3: CASSSPGQETQYF
DNA: TGTGCCAGCAGCTCGCCCGGTCAAGAGACCCAGTACTTC

J: TRBJ1-3
size: .
length: 15
V: TRBV5-1
D: .
CDR3: CASSLGTASGNTIYF
DNA: TGCGCCAGCAGCTTGGGGACGGCCTCTGGAAACACCATATATTTT

J: TRBJ2-6
size: .
length: 19
V: TRBV5-1
D: .
CDR3: CASSLAGGQVRSGANVLTF
DNA: TGCGCCAGCAGCTTGGCAGGGGGGCAGGTCCGCTCTGGGGCCAACGTCCTGACTTTC

J: TRBJ2-5
size: .
length: 14
V: TRBV18
D: TRBD2
CDR3: CASSPAGAGETQYF
DNA: TGTGCCAGCTCACCTGCCGGAGCGGGGGAGACCCAGTACTTC

J: TRBJ2-1
size: .
length: 15
V: TRBV27
D: .
CDR3: CASSPDLGSYNEQFF
DNA: TGTGCCAGCAGTCCCGACCTAGGTTCCTACAATGAGCAGTTCTTC

J: TRBJ2-5
size: .
length: 13
V: TRBV3-1/TRBV3-2
D: TRBD2
CDR3: CASSPGLKETQYF
DNA: TGTGCCAGCAGCCCGGGACTAAAAGAGACCCAGTACTTC

J: TRBJ1-6
size: .
length: 15
V: TRBV7-9
D: .
CDR3: CASSLFTGLNSPLHF
DNA: TGTGCCAGCAGCTTATTCACAGGACTTAATTCACCCCTCCACTTT

J: TRBJ1-5
size: few
length: 15
V: TRBV6-6
D: TRBD1
CDR3: CASSDQGESNQPQHF
DNA: TGTGCCAGCAGTGACCAGGGGGAAAGCAATCAGCCCCAGCATTTT

J: TRBJ2-2
size: .
length: 15
V: TRBV24-1
D: TRBD2
CDR3: CATSDLQRGSGELFF
DNA: TGTGCCACCAGTGATTTGCAGCGGGGGTCCGGGGAGCTGTTTTTT

J: TRBJ2-5
size: .
length: 10
V: TRBV2
D: .
CDR3: CASSISKKYF
DNA: TGTGCCAGCTCAATAAGCAAAAAGTACTTC

J: TRBJ2-3
size: few
length: 15
V: TRBV6-1
D: .
CDR3: CASSEGNRNTDTQYF
DNA: TGTGCCAGCAGTGAAGGAAACAGAAACACAGATACGCAGTATTTT

J: TRBJ1-1
size: few
length: 13
V: TRBV27
D: .
CDR3: CASSLSGGNDAFF
DNA: TGTGCCAGCAGTTTATCAGGAGGAAATGATGCTTTCTTT

J: TRBJ2-7
size: .
length: 14
V: TRBV5-1
D: .
CDR3: CASSLESISYEQYF
DNA: TGCGCCAGCAGCTTGGAGTCCATATCCTACGAGCAGTACTTC

J: TRBJ1-2
size: once
length: 15
V: TRBV18
D: .
CDR3: CASSPPSAGFYGYTF
DNA: TGTGCCAGCTCACCACCCAGCGCAGGGTTCTATGGCTACACCTTC

J: TRBJ1-2
size: .
length: 14
V: TRBV5-6
D: .
CDR3: CASSLVGQTGGYTF
DNA: TGTGCCAGCAGCTTGGTCGGTCAGACGGGTGGCTACACCTTC

J: TRBJ2-6
size: few
length: 17
V: TRBV3-1/TRBV3-2
D: .
CDR3: CASRRDSSFSGANVLTF
DNA: TGTGCCAGCAGGCGGGACAGTTCTTTCTCTGGGGCCAACGTCCTGACTTTC

J: TRBJ1-5
size: .
length: 13
V: TRBV12-3/TRBV12-4
D: TRBD1
CDR3: CASRSTGYQPQHF
DNA: TGTGCCAGCAGATCGACAGGGTATCAGCCCCAGCATTTT

J: TRBJ1-3
size: .
length: 13
V: TRBV12-3/TRBV12-4
D: .
CDR3: CASSLTLGNTIYF
DNA: TGTGCCAGCAGTTTGACACTGGGAAACACCATATATTTT

J: TRBJ2-4
size: .
length: 18
V: TRBV7-9
D: .
CDR3: CASSHGLEQPRSKNIQYF
DNA: TGTGCCAGCAGCCACGGTTTGGAGCAACCGAGGTCCAAAAACATTCAGTACTTC

J: TRBJ1-1
size: .
length: 11
V: TRBV2
D: .
CDR3: CARTKGPEAFF
DNA: TGTGCCAGAACTAAGGGTCCTGAAGCTTTCTTT

J: TRBJ2-7
size: .
length: 17
V: TRBV14
D: .
CDR3: CASSQVGAGSLDYEQYF
DNA: TGTGCCAGCAGCCAAGTAGGGGCGGGCTCGCTAGACTACGAGCAGTACTTC

J: TRBJ1-5
size: .
length: 14
V: TRBV29-1
D: .
CDR3: CSVSGPYSNQPQHF
DNA: TGCAGCGTCTCCGGGCCTTATAGCAATCAGCCCCAGCATTTT